This T cell receptor beta chain was captured in a study of blood T cell repertoires in COVID-19. Profiling relied on immunoSEQ multiplex PCR, and the TCRdb table lists in-frame clones only, not all of them. Seen here are 300,000 to 400,000 clones, 88% observed once, and the top ten hold more than 0.85%. Of note for this clone: Other DNA sequences within the sample encode an identical CDR3.

The germline V gene has CDR1 GTSNPN and CDR2 SVGIG (reference sequence). The length of the CDR3 is 13 residues. The V end was cut by 2 bases, the J end by 3 bases, with 8 bases between. Participants were aged about 18 to 100 years from 24 US areas. Cohort assignment relied on participant-reported clinical history. This sequence originates from a woman in her thirties with acute COVID-19. The chain is built from TRBV30 and TRBJ1-5; no clear D gene. Sequenced input: PBMCs or T cells enriched from blood (not recorded which). In nucleotides, the CDR3 is TGTGCCTGGAGTTCCGGGGACAATCAGCCCCAGCATTTT. It translates to CAWSSGDNQPQHF.